The following is a T cell receptor (beta chain) sequence with its context. The target of this receptor is not known. Base qualities are not provided; no much larger clone lies one nucleotide away. These data belong to a study of control samples from healthy donors and cancer patients (dated by TCRdb to the early 2020s). Library preparation employed the immunoSEQ multiplex PCR assay. What TCRdb holds here is the immuneACCESS table cut down to in-frame rearrangements. Part of the clones is not present; checked against another copy, under half of the missing clones reflect an unresolved V gene, and the others are unexplained. Counted in this sample were fewer than 200,000 clones; about 91% of them appeared once. Roughly 5.3% of the sample is taken by the ten largest. The germline V gene provides CDR1 LGHNA and CDR2 YNFKEQ. Trimming removed 1 base from V and 2 bases from J; the gene matches leave 12 bases unexplained. From the cysteine through the phenylalanine, the CDR3 covers 18 amino acids. The read is trimmed to its CDR3 DNA, 54 bases read in frame from base 1.

The sample consisted of blood. This chain joins TRBV4-2 to TRBJ2-7, with 9 central nucleotides matching TRBD2. The sequence came from a woman aged 25-40 years in good health. In nucleotides, the sequence is TGTGCCAGCAGCCAAGGACGGACTAGCGCCCTTGCCACCTACGAGCAGTACTTC. Translated, this gives CASSQGRTSALATYEQYF.